Listed here is a single T cell receptor (beta chain). The specificity of this receptor is unknown. No per-base quality is available; no much larger clone lies one base away. The cohort consisted of 650 to 700 healthy bone marrow donors. At the time of sampling, every cohort member was nominally healthy, though immune exposures that went unrecorded were likely present. The donor tested CMV seropositive and was one of the 289 seropositive cohort members. Every donor gave a peripheral blood sample, and the peripheral blood mononuclear cells from that sample were used for TCR beta sequencing. Genomic DNA extraction from the blood cell samples was performed with the Qiagen DNeasy Blood Extraction Kit. The data were obtained in a study of cytomegalovirus exposure and HLA in healthy donors (dated by TCRdb to about 2017). General notes on the study: An earlier analysis of approximately 590 of the donors reported about 250 Gb of sequence data and some 100 million unique TCR beta sequences from approximately 180 million T cells. An early release covering 550 to 650 HLA-typed donors comprised approximately 290 gigabases of sequencing data and tens of millions of unique TCR sequences. The study was designed to test whether signatures of past pathogen exposure could be identified by cataloging public T cell receptors. To predict cytomegalovirus infection status, the study brought together high-throughput TCR immunosequencing, statistical association of individual TCRs with disease status, and machine learning. In an earlier analysis of 550 to 700 of the donors, high-throughput TCR beta sequencing was used to judge whether each TCR beta V gene segment behaved as functional or pseudogenic. The T cell repertoires of 666 subjects were profiled by immunosequencing and related to cytomegalovirus serostatus. In a later genetic analysis, genome-wide SNP genotypes for 398 of the 666 donors were used, and that subset was treated as a discovery cohort. A later analysis re-analyzed previously published TCR beta repertoires from 500 to 700 donors and added high-resolution HLA genotyping to study TCR occurrence patterns. Among the roughly 400 genotyped donors, around 81% belonged to the genetic ancestry cluster associated with self-reported Caucasian donors. All discovery cohort repertoires had been generated on a single sequencing platform. Donor age, sex, ethnicity and CMV serostatus were compiled together with the repertoire data. On average, over 200,000 unique TCR beta nucleotide sequences were sequenced per donor among 398 genotyped donors of the cohort, with about 17% of those sequences being non-productive. Several DR-DQ haplotypes were handled as single units for association and clustering because linkage in the cohort was strong. Besides the first cohort of under 700 subjects, a separate validation cohort made up of some 110 different subjects was used. HLA typing covered class I and class II loci at four-digit resolution. The later analysis used no new phenotypic data to find candidate immune exposures, relying instead on TCR beta sequences and their occurrence across donors. Typing coverage varied by locus: about 620-630 donors for A, B, C, DRB1 and DQB1; some 520 for DQA1; more than 600 for DPA1; fewer than 480 for DPB1. What the study reported, not specific to this receptor: Correlated functional status among segregating V segments might reflect linkage disequilibrium, but an unknown experimental factor could not be ruled out. Most TCR sequences were seen in very few donors, while some public TCRs were found in many individuals. Several of the top co-occurrence clusters appeared to be linked to parvovirus B19, influenza, CMV and Epstein-Barr virus, according to a later analysis. The cohort was sequenced for TCR beta chains only, and without alpha or paired-chain data the features that could be detected were limited. According to a later analysis, most CMV-associated TCR beta chains appeared to be HLA-restricted, and the HLA associations seemed to be driven largely by CMV exposure. The only immune exposure information available for the cohort was CMV serostatus. Because the 87-base-pair reads could not distinguish some IMGT-functional V segments, including TRBV6-2 and TRBV6-3, those segments were excluded. A group of highly shared sequence variants was considered likely to be a technical artifact of the sequencing pipeline. The classifier was reported to diagnose cytomegalovirus status with high specificity and sensitivity in both the original cohort and the validation cohort. When HLA alleles, especially DR and DQ, strongly co-occurred, TCR associations were difficult to assign to individual alleles. It was suggested by the authors that the approach could potentially be generalized to other disease states and immunological phenotypes. Compared with the 666-donor mean, donors in an Asian-associated ancestry cluster had fewer N-insertions in productive TCRs, according to a later genetic analysis. In a later analysis, TCR association rates were found to vary across HLA loci, with the most associated TCRs seen for DRB1 alleles and the fewest for HLA-C alleles. V-gene and J-gene trimming of TCR beta chains was associated with a missense DCLRE1C variant in a later genetic analysis, and the association was replicated in an independent cohort. Three of the identified cytomegalovirus-associated TCR beta chains were confirmed in vitro to be specific for cytomegalovirus antigens. The earlier analysis of a few hundred of the donors excluded about 16 rarely observed V segments, including chromosome 9 orphons, because counts were too low. Roughly uniform sequencing depth across donors was assumed in presence/absence analyses, although this assumption may not hold. Because some donors lacked HLA typing at each locus, the association tests relied only on the typed subset. A further reported finding was that TCR beta sequences accurately predicted the HLA-A and HLA-B alleles for most subjects in the first cohort. Specific HLA alleles were associated with 15,000 to 20,000 TCR beta sequences at a false discovery rate of 0.05 in a later analysis. Compared with equally common non-associated chains, HLA-associated TCR beta chains in a later analysis were more clonally expanded and had lower generation probabilities. In an earlier analysis of roughly 500 of the donors, most TCR beta V segments appeared in productive rearrangements about 87% or about 30% of the time, broadly matching IMGT annotations. The study listed 170 or so TCR beta chains as associated with cytomegalovirus.

The germline V and J ends show losses of 4 bases and 7 bases respectively, and no gene match explains 6 bases of the junction. From the germline V gene (reference sequence), CDR1 is SGHNT and CDR2 is YYREEE. Taken from cysteine to phenylalanine, the CDR3 has 13 residues. This entry keeps only the CDR3 DNA: 39 bases, framed from base 1. The library was obtained by the immunoSEQ multiplex PCR assay. For the multiplex PCR, a mixture combining 60 forward primers for TCR Vbeta segments and 13 reverse primers for TCR Jbeta segments was used. Amplification of the CDR3 region of rearranged TCR beta genes was performed with a multiplex PCR assay on genomic DNA. Amplified TCR beta libraries were sequenced as 87-base-pair reads on the Illumina HiSeq System. The study's processing was this. A later analysis tallied around 80 million unique TCR beta chains across the approximately 670 repertoires, and around 10 million of those chains were shared by two or more donors. Raw reads were error-corrected and collapsed into unique sequences by a nearest-neighbor algorithm in which closely related sequences were merged to remove PCR and sequencing errors. V, D and J gene segments were assigned by aligning CDR3 sequences to IMGT reference sequences. For a sequence to be retained, a match of at least six nucleotides was required to both a V gene segment and a J gene segment. A rearrangement was called productive if the CDR3 had no stop codons and remained in frame with V and J, and every other rearrangement was called non-productive. CDR3 was defined according to IMGT convention as the region running from the second conserved V-encoded cysteine to the conserved J-encoded phenylalanine. In an earlier analysis of approximately 590 of the donors, sequences lacking an unambiguous match to a single V gene segment were excluded. In an earlier analysis of a few hundred of the donors, a V segment was called functional when productive rearrangements were above 56.7%, and segregating when the standard deviation between donors exceeded 5%. A statistical classification framework was built for diagnosing cytomegalovirus status from the catalog of TCR beta chain sequences. V and J gene assignment, in a later analysis, came from comparing TCR nucleotide sequences with IMGT/GENE-DB human TR gene sequences. The TCRdist pipeline was used in a later analysis to assign CDR3 sequences and most-parsimonious VDJ recombination scenarios. In a later analysis, every TCR beta chain was defined by the combination of its CDR3 amino acid sequence and its V-gene family, and reads without a unique V-gene family were dropped. In a later analysis, several hundred highly shared, low-generation-probability nucleotide sequences were removed to address suspected cross-contamination and a sequencing artifact. A later analysis calculated a clonal expansion index for each public chain from normalized within-repertoire ranks of inferred template counts. In a later analysis, generation probabilities were computed with a VDJ recombination model fitted to out-of-frame rearrangements, and the resulting probabilities were checked against IGoR. In a later analysis, TCR-TCR, TCR-HLA and TCR-CMV co-occurrence was scored with hypergeometric tests, and a repertoire-size bias correction was applied to TCR pairs. A later analysis estimated false discovery rates by permuting HLA or CMV assignments 20 times. In a later analysis, co-occurring TCRs were grouped using DBSCAN, and TCRdist sequence similarity was added for clustering within HLA-allele-positive subsets. For co-occurrence clustering, repertoires with fewer than 30,000 or more than 120,000 public chains were excluded, along with about five repertoires with anomalous nucleotide sharing. In TCRdb, the immuneACCESS table is reduced to in-frame sequences with V and J assigned. These tables do not hold every clone; where another copy was compared, an unresolved V gene accounts for under half, and the others remain unexplained. V and J calls plus clone size are reproduced from that table; the DNA served to infer D and trimming. In all, the sample holds tens of thousands of clones, and 78% of those were seen once. Of the sample, around 5.1% is held by the ten largest clones.

The receptor chain draws on TRBV5-4 and TRBJ1-2; 8 bases in the middle match TRBD1. The source material was PBMCs. This TCR was recovered from a male donor in good health and CMV-seropositive. The CDR3 loop reads CASSLQGAGGYTF. In nucleotide form, the sequence is TGTGCCAGCAGCCTCCAGGGGGCAGGTGGCTACACCTTC.